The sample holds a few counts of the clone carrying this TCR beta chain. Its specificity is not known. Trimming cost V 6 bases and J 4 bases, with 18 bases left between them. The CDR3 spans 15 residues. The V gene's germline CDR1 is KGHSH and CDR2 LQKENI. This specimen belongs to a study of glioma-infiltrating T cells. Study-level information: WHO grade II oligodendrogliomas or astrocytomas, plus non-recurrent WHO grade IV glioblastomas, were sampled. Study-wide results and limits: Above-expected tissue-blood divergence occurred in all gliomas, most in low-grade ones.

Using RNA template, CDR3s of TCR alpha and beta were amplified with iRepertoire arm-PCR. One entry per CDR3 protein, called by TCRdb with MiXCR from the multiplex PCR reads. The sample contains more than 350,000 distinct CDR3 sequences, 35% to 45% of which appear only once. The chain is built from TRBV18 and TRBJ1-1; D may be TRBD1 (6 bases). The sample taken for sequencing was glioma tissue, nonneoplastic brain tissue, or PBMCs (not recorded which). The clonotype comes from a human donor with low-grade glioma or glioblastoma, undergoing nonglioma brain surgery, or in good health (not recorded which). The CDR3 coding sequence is TGTGCCAGCTCCCCGAGACAGGTTGAGGGCACTGAAGCTTTCTTT. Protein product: CASSPRQVEGTEAFF.